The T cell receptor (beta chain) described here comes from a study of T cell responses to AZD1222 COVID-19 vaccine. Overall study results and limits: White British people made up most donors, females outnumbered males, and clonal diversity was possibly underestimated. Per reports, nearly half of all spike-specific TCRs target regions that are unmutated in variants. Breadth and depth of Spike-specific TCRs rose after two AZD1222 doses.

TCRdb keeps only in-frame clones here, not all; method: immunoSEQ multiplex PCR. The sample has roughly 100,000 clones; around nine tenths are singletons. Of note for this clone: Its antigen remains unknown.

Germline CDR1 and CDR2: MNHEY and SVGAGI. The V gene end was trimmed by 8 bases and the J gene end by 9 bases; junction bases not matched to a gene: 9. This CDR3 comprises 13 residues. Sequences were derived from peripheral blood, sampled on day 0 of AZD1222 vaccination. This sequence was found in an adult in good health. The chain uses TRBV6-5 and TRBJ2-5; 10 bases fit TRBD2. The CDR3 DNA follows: TGTGCCAGCTGTAGTGGACTAGCGGTGTCCCAGTACTTC. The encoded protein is CASCSGLAVSQYF.